This is a list of T cell receptor beta chains from one sample in a study of cytomegalovirus exposure and HLA in healthy donors. Sequencing used immunoSEQ multiplex PCR; TCRdb keeps in-frame clones, though not all of them. The sample carries roughly 150,000 clones, 75% to 90% recorded once. Specimen: PBMCs. All receptors come from a female donor in good health and CMV-seronegative. Both conserved end residues are part of each CDR3. Fields, in order: J gene, clone size, V gene, D gene, CDR3 protein, CDR3 DNA. A D gene is named only where the DNA matches it firmly. Rows give clone size only sometimes, using once, few, many, or a class for an expanded clone.

TRBJ2-1	-	TRBV15	TRBD2	CATAGGGSRSYNEQFF	TGTGCCACCGCGGGAGGGGGCTCCCGGTCCTACAATGAGCAGTTCTTC
TRBJ2-7	-	TRBV4-2	-	CASSQGLSYEQYF	TGTGCCAGCAGCCAAGGACTCTCCTACGAGCAGTACTTC
TRBJ1-3	-	TRBV2	-	CASSAGQGGAGNTIYF	TGTGCCAGCAGTGCGGGGCAGGGAGGGGCTGGAAACACCATATATTTT
TRBJ1-5	few	TRBV25-1	-	CASSEGGSNQPQHF	TGTGCCAGCAGTGAGGGGGGAAGCAATCAGCCCCAGCATTTT
TRBJ2-2	-	TRBV19	-	CASEGGAGELFF	TGTGCCAGCGAAGGGGGGGCCGGGGAGCTGTTTTTT
TRBJ1-2	-	TRBV9	-	CASSALLIDYGYTF	TGTGCCAGCAGCGCCCTCCTAATTGACTATGGCTACACCTTC
TRBJ2-2	-	TRBV28	-	CASNAGNTGELFF	TGTGCCAGCAATGCAGGGAACACCGGGGAGCTGTTTTTT
TRBJ2-7	-	TRBV27	TRBD1	CASTDRDGSYEQYF	TGTGCCAGCACTGACAGGGATGGCTCCTACGAGCAGTACTTC
TRBJ1-1	-	TRBV2	TRBD1	CASTLEGVTGRNTEAFF	TGTGCCAGCACACTTGAGGGAGTGACAGGGCGGAACACTGAAGCTTTCTTT
TRBJ1-3	-	TRBV29-1	-	CSVELDISGNTIYF	TGCAGCGTTGAGTTGGACATCTCTGGAAACACCATATATTTT
TRBJ1-5	few	TRBV15	-	CATSRGWGGNNQPQHF	TGTGCCACCAGCAGAGGGTGGGGGGGAAACAATCAGCCCCAGCATTTT
TRBJ1-4	-	TRBV5-1	TRBD1	CASSLDRGGSTNEKLFF	TGCGCCAGCAGCTTAGACAGGGGGGGCTCAACTAATGAAAAACTGTTTTTT
TRBJ2-6	-	TRBV28	-	CASSLGVVLTF	TGTGCCAGCAGTTTGGGAGTCGTCCTGACTTTC
TRBJ2-1	-	TRBV2	-	CASSEALADEQFF	TGTGCCAGCAGTGAAGCGCTAGCCGATGAGCAGTTCTTC
TRBJ2-7	-	TRBV5-8	TRBD1	CASSLSSGRLPGQGNF	TGTGCCAGCAGCTTAAGCTCCGGCCGTCTACCGGGACAGGGTAACTTC
TRBJ2-2	-	TRBV6-5	-	CASSYTTGGVTGELFF	TGTGCCAGCAGTTACACCACGGGTGGAGTCACCGGGGAGCTGTTTTTT
TRBJ1-5	once	TRBV4-1	-	CASSQDGGQPQHF	TGCGCCAGCAGCCAAGACGGAGGACAGCCCCAGCATTTT
TRBJ2-3	-	TRBV10-3	-	CAISDGESTDTQYF	TGTGCCATCAGTGACGGGGAAAGCACAGATACGCAGTATTTT
TRBJ2-5	-	TRBV28	-	CASSLLAPWTQYF	TGTGCCAGCAGTTTATTGGCCCCTTGGACCCAGTACTTC
TRBJ1-1	once	TRBV6-6	-	CASSQQETEAFF	TGTGCCAGCAGCCAACAGGAGACTGAAGCTTTCTTT
TRBJ2-3	-	TRBV30	-	CAWSAYTDTQYF	TGTGCCTGGAGTGCGTACACAGATACGCAGTATTTT
TRBJ1-1	few	TRBV5-1	TRBD1	CASTRDRGNTEAFF	TGCGCCAGCACTCGGGACAGGGGGAACACTGAAGCTTTCTTT
TRBJ2-1	-	TRBV4-2	-	CASSQRGGGDEQFF	TGTGCCAGCAGCCAAAGGGGGGGAGGGGATGAGCAGTTCTTC
TRBJ2-2	once	TRBV9	TRBD2	CASSRLIAGTNTGELFF	TGTGCCAGCAGCCGTTTAATAGCGGGAACCAACACCGGGGAGCTGTTTTTT
TRBJ2-5	-	TRBV7-2	-	CASSLGPGPRTETQYF	TGTGCCAGCAGCCTAGGGCCCGGACCAAGGACTGAGACCCAGTACTTC
TRBJ2-7	few	TRBV5-1	TRBD2	CASSLAGGSTPHEQYF	TGCGCCAGCAGCTTGGCCGGCGGGAGCACGCCCCACGAGCAGTACTTC
TRBJ2-7	-	TRBV28	-	CASSFPTGSSYEQYF	TGTGCCAGCAGTTTCCCGACAGGCAGCTCCTACGAGCAGTACTTC
TRBJ2-7	once	TRBV5-6	-	CASSSSSLREQYF	TGCGCCAGCAGCTCCTCGTCATTGCGCGAGCAGTACTTC
TRBJ2-1	few	TRBV25-1	TRBD2	CASTPLADSYNEQFF	TGTGCCAGCACCCCACTAGCGGATTCCTACAATGAGCAGTTCTTC
TRBJ1-1	-	TRBV25-1	TRBD1	CASSATDRADMNTEAFF	TGTGCCAGCAGTGCTACGGACAGGGCGGACATGAACACTGAAGCTTTCTTT
TRBJ1-2	-	TRBV6-1	-	CASRTDANYGYTF	TGTGCCAGCAGGACAGACGCTAACTATGGCTACACCTTC
TRBJ2-1	-	TRBV7-9	TRBD1	CASSPRGGQGIWDEQFF	TGTGCCAGCAGCCCCCGGGGGGGACAGGGGATCTGGGATGAGCAGTTCTTC
TRBJ1-1	-	TRBV28	-	CASSLGGNTEAFF	TGTGCCAGCAGTTTGGGGGGAAACACTGAAGCTTTCTTT
TRBJ1-5	-	TRBV6-5	-	CASSPEWKQGPQHF	TGTGCCAGCAGTCCCGAGTGGAAGCAGGGGCCCCAGCATTTT
TRBJ1-5	-	TRBV4-1	-	CASSPEAPPTQPQHF	TGCGCCAGCAGCCCAGAGGCCCCCCCCACTCAGCCCCAGCATTTT
TRBJ2-2	-	TRBV2	-	CASSEALRGNTGELFF	TGTGCCAGCAGTGAAGCGCTTCGGGGGAACACCGGGGAGCTGTTTTTT
TRBJ1-2	-	TRBV27	TRBD1	CASRTGLISGYTF	TGTGCCAGTCGGACAGGGCTAATTAGTGGCTACACCTTC
TRBJ2-2	-	TRBV4-1	TRBD1	CASRRDRLETGELFF	TGCGCCAGCAGGAGGGACAGGTTGGAGACCGGGGAGCTGTTTTTT
TRBJ1-2	-	TRBV6-1	-	CASSELGGATYGYTF	TGTGCCAGCAGTGAATTAGGGGGGGCTACTTATGGCTACACCTTC
TRBJ2-1	-	TRBV7-2	-	CASSLWGDNEQFF	TGTGCCAGCAGCTTATGGGGAGATAATGAGCAGTTCTTC
TRBJ2-1	-	TRBV5-1	-	CASSLDPGQTEQFF	TGCGCCAGCAGCTTGGATCCAGGACAGACGGAGCAGTTCTTC
TRBJ2-1	-	TRBV7-9	TRBD2	CASSHKREHLYNEQFF	TGTGCCAGCAGTCATAAGCGGGAGCATCTATACAATGAGCAGTTCTTC
TRBJ2-2	-	TRBV4-1	TRBD2	CASSPPPGQGLAGGAGELFF	TGCGCCAGCAGCCCACCACCGGGACAGGGTCTAGCGGGAGGGGCCGGGGAGCTGTTTTTT
TRBJ1-2	-	TRBV19	TRBD1	CASSPRTGGVDYGYTF	TGTGCCAGTAGTCCGCGGACAGGGGGCGTTGACTATGGCTACACCTTC
TRBJ2-2	-	TRBV2	-	CASGATSNTGELFF	TGTGCCAGCGGGGCGACCTCGAACACCGGGGAGCTGTTTTTT
TRBJ2-6	once	TRBV27	-	CASRRQSGANVLTF	TGTGCCAGCAGGCGACAGTCTGGGGCCAACGTCCTGACTTTC
TRBJ2-5	once	TRBV7-3	-	CASSPSRAPRGETQYF	TGTGCCAGCAGCCCATCCCGGGCCCCACGGGGTGAGACCCAGTACTTC
TRBJ2-7	-	TRBV28	-	CASSSSAGGPYEQYF	TGTGCCAGCAGTTCCTCGGCAGGGGGGCCCTACGAGCAGTACTTC
TRBJ2-1	-	TRBV4-2	TRBD2	CASRDRLAGVYHEQFF	TGTGCCAGCAGAGACCGACTAGCGGGAGTATACCATGAGCAGTTCTTC
TRBJ2-1	-	TRBV29-1	TRBD2	CSFRTAGGSPRDNEQFF	TGCAGCTTTAGGACCGCCGGGGGGTCCCCCAGGGACAATGAGCAGTTCTTC
TRBJ2-7	-	TRBV30	-	CAWVKGGGSEQYF	TGTGCCTGGGTCAAGGGAGGAGGAAGCGAGCAGTACTTC
TRBJ1-5	-	TRBV5-1	-	CASSLGGGQPQHF	TGCGCCAGCAGCTTGGGGGGCGGTCAGCCCCAGCATTTT
TRBJ2-1	-	TRBV27	TRBD2	CASSLAGVGNEQFF	TGTGCCAGCAGCTTAGCGGGAGTAGGCAATGAGCAGTTCTTC
TRBJ1-1	-	TRBV19	TRBD1	CASSGRTGRTEAFF	TGTGCCAGTAGCGGACGGACAGGGAGGACTGAAGCTTTCTTT